These 16 T cell receptor beta chains came from one sample sequenced in a study of blood T cells in healthy people across ages. It was with a sample-barcoded 5' primer and a J-beta primer mix that a second PCR of roughly 7 to 12 cycles was run. TCRdb independently ran MiXCR on the 5' RACE reads; one entry per CDR3 protein. The table lists more than 800,000 distinct CDR3 sequences, 25% to 35% of them singletons, with roughly 17% in the top ten. The sequenced material came from blood. All receptors derive from a woman older than 75 in good health.

This clonotype was recorded many times. V is TRBV7-9 and J is TRBJ2-1; D gene unclear. Germline CDR1 is SEHNR and CDR2 is FQNEAQ (reference sequence). The CDR3 is 12 residues long. The V end lost 2 bases, the J end lost 7 bases, and 6 bases lay between the germline ends. The CDR3 reads CASSLKTNEQFF. CDR3 nucleotides: TGTGCCAGCAGCTTAAAAACTAATGAGCAGTTCTTC. The entire variable domain, with the rest obtained from reference TRBV7-9 and TRBJ2-1, is as follows: DTGVSQNPRHKITKRGQNVTFRCDPISEHNRLYWYRQTLGQGPEFLTYFQNEAQLEKSRLLSDRFSAERPKGSFSTLEIQRTEQGDSAMYLCASSLKTNEQFFGPGTRLTVL.

This clonotype was observed a single time. A read error may explain this, as a much larger clone is one base away. The chain combines TRBV5-6 with TRBJ1-1; no definite D call. Trimming pared 1 base from V and 4 bases from J, leaving 14 bases between. Germline V gene sequence: CDR1 SGHDT, CDR2 YYEEEE. The CDR3 loop spans 15 amino acids. CDR3 nucleotides: TGTGCCAGCAGCTTGCGGACGGTCATGAGCACTGAAGCTTTCTTT. Translated, it gives CASSLRTVMSTEAFF.

In its sample, this clonotype was seen many times. The V and J genes are TRBV7-9 and TRBJ2-7; D remains unclear. V was pared by 5 bases and J by 4 bases, with 12 bases between. This CDR3 has 13 amino acids. Germline CDR1 SEHNR, CDR2 FQNEAQ (reference sequence). The CDR3 spells CASSPGIRYEQYF. In DNA, the CDR3 is TGTGCCAGCAGCCCAGGCATCCGTTACGAGCAGTACTTC.

In this sample, this clonotype turned up many times. V and J are TRBV11-2 and TRBJ2-1; TRBD1 aligns across 11 bases. Germline CDR1 is SGHAT and CDR2 is FQNNGV. This CDR3 is built from 17 residues. V lost 2 bases, J lost 5 bases, and 8 bases stayed unmatched. The CDR3 protein is CASSLSLGTGGNNEQFF. The CDR3 coding sequence is TGTGCCAGCAGCTTATCGCTCGGGACAGGGGGAAACAATGAGCAGTTCTTC. Full variable domain (outside the CDR3, taken from reference TRBV11-2 and TRBJ2-1): EAGVAQSPRYKIIEKRQSVAFWCNPISGHATLYWYQQILGQGPKLLIQFQNNGVVDDSQLPKDRFSAERLKGVDSTLKIQPAKLEDSAVYLCASSLSLGTGGNNEQFFGPGTRLTVL.

This clonotype was counted at least ten times. This chain joins TRBV10-3 and TRBJ1-2; no reliable D call. The CDR3 has 13 amino acids. V lost 0 bases and J lost 5, with 7 bases in between. Germline CDR1 reads ENHRY; CDR2 reads SYGVKD. In nucleotides, the CDR3 is TGTGCCATCAGTGAGTCACAGCAATATGGCTACACCTTC. This translates into CAISESQQYGYTF.

This clonotype was seen once. The J gene is TRBJ2-3, the V gene TRBV12-3 or TRBV12-4; TRBD2 agrees at 9 bases. After removal of 2 bases from V and 11 bases from J, the junction contained 11 bases not matched to a gene. The CDR3 has 15 residues. The CDR3: CASSLLAGIADVQYF. The CDR3 nucleotides are TGTGCCAGCAGTTTACTAGCGGGGATAGCAGATGTGCAGTATTTT.

This chain connects TRBV6-1 to TRBJ1-2, with D perhaps matching TRBD1 (6 bases). Trimming pared 2 bases from V and 6 bases from J, leaving 13 bases between. This CDR3 has 14 residues. Germline CDR1 and CDR2: MNHNS and SASEGT. The CDR3 nucleotides are TGTGCCAGCAGTGAATTGTGGGGGGGCGATGGCTACACCTTC. Its translation: CASSELWGGDGYTF.

This clonotype was counted at least ten times. For the CDR3, the DNA is TGTGCCAGCAGCTTGGGAAGTTTGCCAGCGGGGAGGACTTACTACGAGCAGTACTTC. Translating it yields CASSLGSLPAGRTYYEQYF. V and J are TRBV5-5 and TRBJ2-7, with 7 bases fitting TRBD2. Looked up from germline, CDR1 is SGHKS and CDR2 is YYEKEE (reference sequence). The CDR3 extends over 19 amino acids. Losses at the gene ends were 0 bases for V and 3 bases for J; bases not matched to a gene: 18.

The chain employs TRBV27 and TRBJ1-1; 9 bases map to TRBD1. The V segment lost 4 bases and the J segment 1 base; nucleotides outside the gene matches: 1. The CDR3 consists of 14 residues. Per germline, CDR1 MNHEY and CDR2 SMNVEV (reference sequence). DNA of the CDR3: TGTGCCAGCAGTTGGGACAGGGCGAACACTGAAGCTTTCTTT. This gives the protein CASSWDRANTEAFF.

CDR3 region: CASSPSGIFYEQYF. The CDR3 coding sequence is TGTGCCAGCAGCCCTTCGGGGATTTTCTACGAGCAGTACTTC. The J gene is TRBJ2-7, the V gene TRBV14; maybe TRBD2 (5 bases). Trimming took off 4 bases at V and 3 bases at J, with 13 bases between the two ends. Looked up from germline, CDR1 is SGHDN and CDR2 is FVKESK. This CDR3 region has 14 residues. Complete variable domain (other parts from reference TRBV14 and TRBJ2-7): EAGVTQFPSHSVIEKGQTVTLRCDPISGHDNLYWYRRVMGKEIKFLLHFVKESKQDESGMPNNRFLAERTGGTYSTLKVQPAELEDSGVYFCASSPSGIFYEQYFGPGTRLTVT.

Concerning this clonotype itself: With a much larger clone just one base away, this may be a read error. Here the CDR3 reads CSVGEGGNHPQHF. CDR3 nucleotide sequence: TGCAGCGTCGGCGAAGGTGGCAATCATCCCCAGCATTTT. V usage is TRBV29-1 and J usage is TRBJ1-5; D call uncertain. The CDR3 runs to 13 residues. The germline V gene has CDR1 SQVTM and CDR2 ANQGSEA.

This clonotype was found many times. The chain links TRBV20-1 to TRBJ2-5; 11 bases agree with TRBD2. The germline CDR1 and CDR2 sequences are DFQATT and SNEGSKA (reference sequence). V dropped 5 bases and J dropped 0; count of bases not matched to a gene: 5. This CDR3 is 15 amino acids long. CDR3 sequence reads: CSAGSSGGHQETQYF. The CDR3 DNA follows: TGCAGTGCTGGGTCTAGCGGGGGGCACCAAGAGACCCAGTACTTC.

This clonotype was seen ten or more times. The V call is TRBV4-3, the J call TRBJ2-1; D possibly corresponds to TRBD2 (6 bases). This CDR3 has 17 amino acids. V shed 1 base and J shed 7 bases, with 20 bases lying between them. CDR1 is LGHNA and CDR2 is YSLEER in the germline V gene. CDR3 coding DNA: TGCGCCAGCAGCCAAGTAGGGCTGGGGACTGGACGTAATGAGCAGTTCTTC. Translation gives CASSQVGLGTGRNEQFF.

In this sample, this clonotype turned up a few times. This chain uses TRBV5-1 with TRBJ1-6; no firm D call. The CDR3 totals 17 residues. Trimming took 4 bases from V and 8 from J, leaving 22 bases between them. The V gene's germline CDR1 is SGHRS and CDR2 YFSETQ. The CDR3 sequence is CASSPRPRSSYDSPLHF. CDR3 coding DNA: TGCGCCAGCAGCCCAAGGCCCCGGAGTAGCTACGATTCACCCCTCCACTTT.

Comments on this clonotype: Just one base apart from a much larger clone, this may be a read error. This rearrangement joins TRBV20-1 to TRBJ2-3; 10 bases map to TRBD2. Germline V gene lookup returns CDR1 DFQATT and CDR2 SNEGSKA (reference sequence). The CDR3 length is 15 residues. V lost 5 bases and J lost 4; bases outside the gene matches: 9. Here the CDR3 DNA reads TGCAGTGCTCGAAGGCCCGGGACTAGCGCAGATACGCAGTATTTT. Translating gives CSARRPGTSADTQYF.

This clonotype has ten or more counts. This chain uses TRBV12-3 or TRBV12-4 with TRBJ2-5; 7 nucleotides align to TRBD1. With V trimmed by 4 bases and J by 7 bases, 6 bases remained unmatched. This CDR3 spans 13 amino acids. In DNA, the CDR3 is TGTGCCAGCAGTTCGACAGGGTACGGGACCCAGTACTTC. It is translated as CASSSTGYGTQYF.